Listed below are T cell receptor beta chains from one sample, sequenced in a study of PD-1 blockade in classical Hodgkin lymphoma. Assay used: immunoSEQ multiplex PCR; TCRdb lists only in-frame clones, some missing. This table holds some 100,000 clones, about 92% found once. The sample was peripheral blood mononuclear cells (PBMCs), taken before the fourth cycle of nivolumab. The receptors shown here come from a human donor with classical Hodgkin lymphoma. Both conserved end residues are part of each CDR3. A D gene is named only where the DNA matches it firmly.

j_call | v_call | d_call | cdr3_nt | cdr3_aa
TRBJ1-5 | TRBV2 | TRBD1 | TGTGCCAGCAGTGTGGGGCGGAACAGGGGTCGGCCCCAGCATTTT | CASSVGRNRGRPQHF
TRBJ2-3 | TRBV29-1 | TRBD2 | TGCAGCGTTGCGATAGCGGGAGGTCTCACAGATACGCAGTATTTT | CSVAIAGGLTDTQYF
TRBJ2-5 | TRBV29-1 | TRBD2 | TGCAGCGTGGGGACTAGCGGAGAGACCCAGTACTTC | CSVGTSGETQYF
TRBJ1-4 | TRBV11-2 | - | TGTGCCAGCAGTGGACAGAGAAAACTGTTTTTT | CASSGQRKLFF
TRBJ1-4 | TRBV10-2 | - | TGCGCCAGCAGTGAAGTCAACGACCTGGGTGAAAAACTGTTTTTT | CASSEVNDLGEKLFF
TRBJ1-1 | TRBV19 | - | TGTGCCAGTAGTATAGATTTGGGATTAGAAGCTTTCTTT | CASSIDLGLEAFF
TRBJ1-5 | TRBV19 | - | TGTGCCAGTAGTATAAGGGACAACAATCAGCCCCAGCATTTT | CASSIRDNNQPQHF
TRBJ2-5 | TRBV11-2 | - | TGTGCCAGCAGGAACCAGATGGGGACCCAGTACTTC | CASRNQMGTQYF
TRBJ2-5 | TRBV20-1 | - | TGCAGTGCTGGAGGGGGAGAGACCCAGTACTTC | CSAGGGETQYF
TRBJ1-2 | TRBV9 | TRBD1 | TGTGCCAGCAGCCTGACTGGACAGGGGATAGGTGGCTACACCTTC | CASSLTGQGIGGYTF